The T cell receptor (beta chain) described here comes from a study of T cells in Graves' hyperthyroidism and ophthalmopathy. General study findings and limits: The model forecast ophthalmopathy, anticipating it by a median about six months before onset. Classification by a 13 V-J model distinguished ophthalmopathy from stable hyperthyroidism.

To note about this clonotype: Its specificity is unknown.

The investigators amplified TCR beta CDR3 regions from RNA transcripts. With the HTBI primer set, the TCR CDR3 went through a first round of RT-PCR. TCRdb passed the multiplex PCR reads through MiXCR, listing each CDR3 protein once. Counted here are fewer than 750,000 distinct CDR3 sequences, under 60% occurring once; the ten biggest clones make up roughly 8.2%. The CDR3 sequence is 15 residues long. With 5 bases clipped from V and 3 bases from J, the junction kept 10 bases outside the gene matches. Germline lookup yields CDR1 SGDLS and CDR2 YYNGEE. The chain has TRBV9 and TRBJ2-7, with 8 bases fitting TRBD1. Sequencing was done on a sample of peripheral blood or thyroid tissue (not recorded which). This TCR came from a woman between 18 and 29 years old with Graves' hyperthyroidism. For the CDR3, the DNA is TGTGCCAGCAGTTATGACAGAGACAGGGGCTACGAGCAGTACTTC. This codes for CASSYDRDRGYEQYF. Using reference TRBV9 and TRBJ2-7 for the parts outside the CDR3, the full variable domain is DSGVTQTPKHLITATGQRVTLRCSPRSGDLSVYWYQQSLDQGLQFLIQYYNGEERAKGNILERFSAQQFPDLHSELNLSSLELGDSALYFCASSYDRDRGYEQYFGPGTRLTVT.